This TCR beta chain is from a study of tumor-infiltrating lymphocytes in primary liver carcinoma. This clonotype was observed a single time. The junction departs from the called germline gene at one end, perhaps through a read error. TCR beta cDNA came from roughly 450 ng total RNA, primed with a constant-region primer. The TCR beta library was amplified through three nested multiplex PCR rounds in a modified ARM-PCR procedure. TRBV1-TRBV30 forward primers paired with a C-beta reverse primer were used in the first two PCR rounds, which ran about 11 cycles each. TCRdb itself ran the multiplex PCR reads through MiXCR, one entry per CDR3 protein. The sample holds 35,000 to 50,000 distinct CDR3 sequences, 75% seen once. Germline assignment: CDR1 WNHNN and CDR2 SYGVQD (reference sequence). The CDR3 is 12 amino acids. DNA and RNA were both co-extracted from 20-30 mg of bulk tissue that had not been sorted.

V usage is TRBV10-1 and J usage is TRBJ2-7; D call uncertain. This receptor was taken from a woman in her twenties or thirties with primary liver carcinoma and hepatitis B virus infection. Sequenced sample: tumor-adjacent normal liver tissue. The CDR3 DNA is TGCGCCAGCAATGGAGTATCCCACGAGGAGTACTTT. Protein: CASNGVSHEEYF.